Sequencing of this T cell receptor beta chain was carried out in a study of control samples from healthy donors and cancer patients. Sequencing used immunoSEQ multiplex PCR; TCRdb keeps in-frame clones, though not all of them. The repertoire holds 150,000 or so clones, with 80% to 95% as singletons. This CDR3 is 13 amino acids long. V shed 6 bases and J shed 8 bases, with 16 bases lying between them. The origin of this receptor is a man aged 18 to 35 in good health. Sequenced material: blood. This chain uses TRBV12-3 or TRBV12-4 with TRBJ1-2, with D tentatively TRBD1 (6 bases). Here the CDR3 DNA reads TGTGCCAGCAGCCCATCGGGGGCGAGGGGCTACACCTTC. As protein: CASSPSGARGYTF.